These 11 T cell receptor beta chains share one sample of origin, sequenced in a study of human T cells and chemical hapten exposure. Time point specified: patch test 1, 2 weeks after DPC sensitization. This sample's treatment: therapeutic diphenylcyclopropenone sensitization with weekly scalp DPC. TCRdb redid the calling of the RACE reads with MiXCR, one entry per CDR3 protein. Among 79,000 or so distinct CDR3 sequences listed, 10% were seen once. The specimen comprised whole blood, sampled in connection with sensitization to the hapten diphenylcyclopropenone (DPC). The receptors originated from a woman aged 45-65 years with alopecia areata. Some clones in this sample may be carry-over from other donors' samples.

This chain connects TRBV5-1 to TRBJ2-7; 9 nucleotides agree with TRBD1. The J segment lost 4 bases and the V segment lost 4 bases, leaving 6 bases of the junction unmatched. The V gene's germline CDR1 is SGHRS and CDR2 YFSETQ. There are 14 residues in the CDR3. The DNA of the CDR3 is TGCGCCAGCAGCCCCGGGACAGGGAGGTACGAGCAGTACTTC. It yields the protein CASSPGTGRYEQYF.

This sequence joins TRBV29-1 and TRBJ2-1; tentatively, D is TRBD2 (5 bases). The CDR3 length is 12 residues. Germline CDR1 SQVTM, CDR2 ANQGSEA. Between the trimmed V and J ends, which lost 4 bases and 9 bases, there was a span of 13 bases. CDR3 in amino acids: CSVGDSRGEQFF. The CDR3 DNA sequence: TGCAGCGTTGGAGACTCCCGGGGTGAGCAGTTCTTC.

Of note for this clonotype: A single base separates this from a much larger clone, so it may be a read error. The rearrangement links TRBV3-1 to TRBJ2-7; weak D call: TRBD2 (5 bases). The CDR3 runs to 13 residues. Germline loops: CDR1 LGHDT, CDR2 YNNKEL (reference sequence). The CDR3 bases are TGTGCCAGCAGCCAAGATAAGCGGTACGAGCGGTACTTC. The encoded protein is CASSQDKRYERYF.

This clonotype was observed a few times. The rearrangement uses TRBV10-3 and TRBJ2-4; 9 positions match TRBD1. Trimming at V came to 8 bases and at J to 1 base, leaving 6 bases not matched to a gene. Germline CDR1 ENHRY, CDR2 SYGVKD. CDR3 length: 15 amino acids. The CDR3 DNA follows: TGTGCCATCGGAACAGGGGGCGCGGCCAAAAACATTCAGTACTTC. This encodes CAIGTGGAAKNIQYF.

The genes are TRBV18 and TRBJ2-1, with TRBD2 identical over 12 bases. CDR1 and CDR2 from the germline V gene are KGHSH and LQKENI. The CDR3 has 16 amino acids. Trimming removed 4 bases from V and 4 bases from J; junction bases left unmatched: 5. CDR3 residues: CASSQRTSGDYNEQFF. CDR3 sequence (DNA): TGTGCCAGCTCACAACGGACTAGCGGGGATTACAATGAGCAGTTCTTC.

V gene TRBV5-5 combines with J gene TRBJ1-1; 7 bases align to TRBD1. This CDR3 spans 16 amino acids. Germline CDR1 SGHKS, CDR2 YYEKEE (reference sequence). The V gene end was trimmed by 6 bases and the J gene end by 0 bases; junction bases not matched to a gene: 11. The CDR3 region has the DNA TGTGCCAGCAAAGCAAAACCGACAGGGCTGAACACTGAAGCTTTCTTT. Translating gives CASKAKPTGLNTEAFF.

This rearrangement joins TRBV7-6 to TRBJ1-3; D remains ambiguous. Germline V gives CDR1 SGHVS, CDR2 FNYEAQ. Trimming cost V 4 bases and J 2 bases, with 9 bases left between them. The length of the CDR3 is 14 residues. The CDR3 DNA reads as TGTGCCAGCAGCTCCCAGGTCCCTGGAAACACCATATATTTT. Its protein product is CASSSQVPGNTIYF.

The table lists this clonotype with many counts. The chain links TRBV28 to TRBJ2-7; 16 positions agree with TRBD2. The ends lost 5 bases at V and 6 bases at J; junction bases unmatched: 19. Germline CDR1 and CDR2: MDHEN and SYDVKM. The length of the CDR3 is 20 residues. DNA of the CDR3: TGTGCCAGCAGTCCAACCGGGACTAGCGGGAGGGCACTCCCTCGGTCCGAGCAGTACTTC. As protein: CASSPTGTSGRALPRSEQYF.

This clonotype came up many times. The CDR3 region is CASSLVAQAYNEKLFF. CDR3 nucleotide sequence: TGTGCCAGCAGCTTAGTGGCACAGGCCTATAATGAAAAACTGTTTTTT. This chain joins TRBV11-2 and TRBJ1-4; D possibly corresponds to TRBD1 (5 bases). This CDR3 is built from 16 residues. The germline CDR1 and CDR2 sequences are SGHAT and FQNNGV. Trimming took off 1 base at V and 4 bases at J, with 13 bases between the two ends.

This clonotype was detected only a few times. The rearrangement links TRBV3-1 to TRBJ2-2, with 14 nucleotides matching TRBD2. Germline V gene data show CDR1 as LGHDT and CDR2 as YNNKEL (reference sequence). This CDR3 is built from 18 residues. Germline trimming cut 3 bases from V and 1 base from J; bases unmatched to any gene: 4. The DNA of the CDR3 is TGTGCCAGCAGCCAGCCGGGACTAGCGGGGGAGAACACCGGGGAGCTGTTTTTT. Protein sequence: CASSQPGLAGENTGELFF.

This clonotype was seen a few times. V gene TRBV18 combines with J gene TRBJ1-1; no definite D call. The germline V gene has CDR1 KGHSH and CDR2 LQKENI. The CDR3 length is 13 residues. Trimming left V 2 bases short and J 1 base short, with 5 bases between. As DNA, the CDR3 is TGTGCCAGCTCACCAGAGGGGAACACTGAAGCTTTCTTT. This codes for CASSPEGNTEAFF.